Given below is one T cell receptor (beta chain) in context. Its antigen is currently not known. Per-base quality was not reported, and no clone a single base away is much larger than it. This record comes from a study of T cell responses to AZD1222 COVID-19 vaccine (dated by TCRdb to about 2021). The study in broad terms: TCR sequencing covered about 230 trial participants: about 210 given two doses of AZD1222 and approximately 25 given two doses of MenACWY control vaccine. Enrollment into the trials was organized by age into subgroups of 18-55, 56-69 and 70-plus years, and those subgroups contained approximately 150, 30 and 60 TCR-sequenced participants, respectively.

The CDR3 regions of human TCRbeta chains were subjected to immunosequencing. Processing in the source paper ran as follows. Repertoire TCRs were checked for matches against a reference library of SARS-CoV-2-specific TCRs that had been generated using the MIRA antigen-specificity platform. Breadth was defined as the fraction of unique TCRs that were SARS-CoV-2-associated. Depth was defined as the fraction of total T cells that were SARS-CoV-2-associated. Each spike-specific TCR was assigned to its reactive spike region and to a CD4 or CD8 class using the MIRA data. Log10-transformed breadth and depth values were compared by one-way ANOVA with Sidak's multiple comparisons tests. TCRdb's version of the immuneACCESS table is confined to in-frame rearrangements and falls short of the full clone set. An unresolved V gene accounts for under half of the shortfall where checked; the remainder is of unknown origin. Clone size and V and J calls were adopted from that table, with D and trimming inferred from the DNA. Recorded for this sample are some 120,000 clones; over 75% of them occurred a single time. About 4% of the sample is taken by the ten largest.

Cut back by 6 bases and 5 bases, the V and J ends lie 12 bases apart. From its cysteine to its phenylalanine, the CDR3 spans 13 amino acids. The sequence is cut down to CDR3 DNA, 39 bases in frame from base 1. The germline V gene (reference sequence) sets CDR1 to SEHNR and CDR2 to FQNEAQ. The research as a whole found: Vaccine-associated CD4 TCRs spanned the whole spike protein, with dominant responses in regions 160-218 and 743-854. Nearly half of unique spike-specific TCRs reportedly recognized epitopes outside regions mutated in the B.1.351 and B.1.1.7 variants. In the small 56-69-year group, the increase in depth fell short of significance, most likely because of low power. Spike-specific TCR breadth and depth rose significantly after two AZD1222 doses compared with day 0 and with MenACWY recipients. Most participants were white British and females outnumbered males, and the authors suggested that clonal diversity may have been underestimated. Because no samples from the day 14 peak response were available, repertoires could be characterized only after the peak T cell response. Conclusions about previously exposed vaccinees were limited because only a handful of AZD1222 recipients were SARS-CoV-2 seropositive at baseline.

The time point label, read with the paper, signifies: baseline before first vaccination. Per the publication, the treatment or condition label means: meningococcal conjugate vaccine given as trial control. The vaccinee samples were drawn from two UK trials, COV001 and COV002, one of which was a single-blind randomized controlled phase 2/3 trial testing AZD1222 (ChAdOx1 nCoV-19) in healthy adults. For TCRbeta chain sequencing, PBMC samples were collected from trial participants at day 0 and at day 28 after the second dose. Rearrangement joined TRBV7-9 to TRBJ2-3, with a weak D call of TRBD1 (5 bases match). This clonotype was obtained from an adult in good health. This sample comprised peripheral blood, obtained on day 0 of MenACWY control vaccination. The nucleotides are TGTGCCAGCAGTTCCACAGGAATAGATACGCAGTATTTT. This codes for CASSSTGIDTQYF.